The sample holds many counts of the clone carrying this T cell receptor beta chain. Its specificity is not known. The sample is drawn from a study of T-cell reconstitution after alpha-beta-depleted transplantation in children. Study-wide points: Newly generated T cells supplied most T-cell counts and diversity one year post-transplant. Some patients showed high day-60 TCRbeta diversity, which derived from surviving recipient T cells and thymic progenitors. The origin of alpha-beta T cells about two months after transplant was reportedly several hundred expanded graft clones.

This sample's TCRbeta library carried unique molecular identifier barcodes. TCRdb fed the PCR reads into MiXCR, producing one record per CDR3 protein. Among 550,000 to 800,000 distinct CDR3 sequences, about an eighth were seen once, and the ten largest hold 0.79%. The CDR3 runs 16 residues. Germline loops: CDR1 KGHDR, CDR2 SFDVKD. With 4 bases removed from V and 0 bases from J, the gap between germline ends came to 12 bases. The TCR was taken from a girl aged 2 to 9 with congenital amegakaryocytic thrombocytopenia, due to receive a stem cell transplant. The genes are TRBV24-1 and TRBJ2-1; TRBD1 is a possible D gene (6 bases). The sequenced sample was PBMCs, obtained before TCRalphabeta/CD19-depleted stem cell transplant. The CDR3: CATSDSGHGSYNEQFF. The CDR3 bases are TGTGCCACCAGTGACTCGGGACACGGCTCCTACAATGAGCAGTTCTTC.